This entry describes one TCR beta chain. The antigen is not known. The sample originates from a study of shared clonotypes between healthy human individuals. For the study at large: Two female and three male donors aged 18 to 49 were enrolled.

Authors' processing steps: Junction-only sequences produced by ImmunoSEQ had no quality scores, so filtering differed. Clones were sequenced by immunoSEQ multiplex PCR, and TCRdb holds only the in-frame ones, with some missing. V and J calls and clone size are given by that table; D and trimming were obtained from the DNA. The sample gives approximately 620,000 clones, almost 97% of which show up once; 0.057% is in the top ten. Study results and caveats: Compared with clonotypes that all four donors shared, non-shared clonotypes had lower generation probabilities.

The study drew its donors from healthy HIV-negative adults without recent acute infections or vaccinations. With 2 bases removed from V and 1 base from J, the gap between germline ends came to 5 bases. The CDR3 contains 13 residues. Germline CDR1 is WNHNN and CDR2 is SYGVQD (reference sequence). The sequencing sample was made of naive CD4+ T cells sorted from blood. Stated subset: CD45RA+ positively selected. The TCR sequence derives from a young woman in good health. This chain uses TRBV10-1 with TRBJ1-1; the D is unclear. CDR3 loop: CASSEETNTEAFF. The CDR3 DNA is TGCGCCAGCAGTGAGGAAACGAACACTGAAGCTTTCTTT.